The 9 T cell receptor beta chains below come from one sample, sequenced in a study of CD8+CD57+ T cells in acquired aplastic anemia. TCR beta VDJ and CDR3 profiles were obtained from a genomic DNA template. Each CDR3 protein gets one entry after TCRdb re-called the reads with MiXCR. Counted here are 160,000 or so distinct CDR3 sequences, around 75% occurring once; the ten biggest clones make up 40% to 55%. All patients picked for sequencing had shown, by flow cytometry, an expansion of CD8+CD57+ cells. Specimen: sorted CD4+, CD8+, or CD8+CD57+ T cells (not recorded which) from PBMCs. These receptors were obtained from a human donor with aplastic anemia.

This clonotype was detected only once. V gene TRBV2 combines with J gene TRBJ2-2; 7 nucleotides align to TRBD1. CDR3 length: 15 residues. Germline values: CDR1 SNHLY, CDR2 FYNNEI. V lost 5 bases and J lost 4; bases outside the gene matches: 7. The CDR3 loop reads CASSPDRVSTGELFF. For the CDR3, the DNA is TGTGCCAGCAGTCCAGACAGGGTGAGCACCGGGGAGCTGTTTTTT.

CDR3 DNA: TGCAGCGTGTTGGACAGGGGGCCCGAGCAGTACTTC. Translation: CSVLDRGPEQYF. This chain joins TRBV29-1 and TRBJ2-7, with 11 bases lining up with TRBD1. From germline, CDR1 is SQVTM and CDR2 ANQGSEA. The CDR3 has 12 amino acids. J gave up 6 bases and V 6 bases, and 4 bases lay outside the gene matches.

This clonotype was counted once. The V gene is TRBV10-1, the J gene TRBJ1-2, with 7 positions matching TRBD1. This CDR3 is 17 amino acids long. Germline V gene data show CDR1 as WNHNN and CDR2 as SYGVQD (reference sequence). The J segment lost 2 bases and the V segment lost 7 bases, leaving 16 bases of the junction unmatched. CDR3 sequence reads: CASTLTGTAFPNYGYTF. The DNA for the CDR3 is TGCGCCAGCACCTTAACCGGGACAGCCTTCCCCAACTATGGCTACACCTTC.

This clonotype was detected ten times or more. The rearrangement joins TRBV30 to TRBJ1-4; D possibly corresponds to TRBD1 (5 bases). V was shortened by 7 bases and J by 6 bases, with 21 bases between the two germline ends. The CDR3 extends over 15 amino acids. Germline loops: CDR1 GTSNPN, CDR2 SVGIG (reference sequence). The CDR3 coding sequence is TGTGCCTCCAAGGACGGGGGGAAGGAACATGAAAAACTGTTTTTT. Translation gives CASKDGGKEHEKLFF.

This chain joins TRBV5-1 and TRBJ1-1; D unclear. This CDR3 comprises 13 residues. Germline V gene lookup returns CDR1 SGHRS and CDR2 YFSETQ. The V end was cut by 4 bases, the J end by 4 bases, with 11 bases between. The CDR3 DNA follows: TGCGCCAGCAGCCCTGGAGGCGCCACTGAAGCTTTCTTT. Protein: CASSPGGATEAFF.

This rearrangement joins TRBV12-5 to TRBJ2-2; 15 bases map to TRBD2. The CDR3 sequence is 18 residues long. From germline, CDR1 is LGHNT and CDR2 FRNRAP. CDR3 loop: CASSTGTSGGSNTGELFF. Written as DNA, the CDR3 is TGTGCCAGCAGCACAGGGACTAGCGGGGGGTCGAACACCGGGGAGCTGTTTTTT.

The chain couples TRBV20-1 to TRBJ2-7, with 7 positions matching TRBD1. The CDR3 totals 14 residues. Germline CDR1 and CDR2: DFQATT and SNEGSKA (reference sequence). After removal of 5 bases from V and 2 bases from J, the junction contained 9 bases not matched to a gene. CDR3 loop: CSAYTGTATYEQYF. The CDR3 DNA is TGCAGTGCTTACACCGGGACAGCTACCTACGAGCAGTACTTC.

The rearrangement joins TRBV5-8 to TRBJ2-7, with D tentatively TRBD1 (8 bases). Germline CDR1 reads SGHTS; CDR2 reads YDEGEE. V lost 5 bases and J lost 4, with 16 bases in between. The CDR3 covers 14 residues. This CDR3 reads CASSYTGGGYEQYF. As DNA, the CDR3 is TGTGCCAGCAGTTATACAGGGGGGGGGTACGAGCAGTACTTC.

This CDR3 is CSVDRDGAYGYTF. Here the CDR3 DNA reads TGCAGCGTGGACCGGGACGGTGCCTATGGCTACACCTTC. V gene TRBV29-1 combines with J gene TRBJ1-2; D may be TRBD1 (5 bases). Trimming removed 6 bases from V and 4 bases from J, with 15 bases in between. Germline CDR1 is SQVTM and CDR2 is ANQGSEA. The CDR3 runs 13 residues.